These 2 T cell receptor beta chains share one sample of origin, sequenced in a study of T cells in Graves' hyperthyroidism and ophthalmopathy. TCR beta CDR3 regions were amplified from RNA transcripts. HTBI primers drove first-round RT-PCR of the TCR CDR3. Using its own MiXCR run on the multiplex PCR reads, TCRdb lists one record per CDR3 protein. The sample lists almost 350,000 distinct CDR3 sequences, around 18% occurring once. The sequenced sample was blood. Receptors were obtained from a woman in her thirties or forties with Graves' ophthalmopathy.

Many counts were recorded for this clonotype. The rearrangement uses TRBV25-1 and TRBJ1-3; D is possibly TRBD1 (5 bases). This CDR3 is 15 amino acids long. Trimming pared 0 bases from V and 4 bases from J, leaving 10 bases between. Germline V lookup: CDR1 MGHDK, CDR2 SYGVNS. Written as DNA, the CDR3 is TGTGCCAGCAGTGAATACGGAGGGGTAGGAAACACCATATATTTT. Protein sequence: CASSEYGGVGNTIYF.

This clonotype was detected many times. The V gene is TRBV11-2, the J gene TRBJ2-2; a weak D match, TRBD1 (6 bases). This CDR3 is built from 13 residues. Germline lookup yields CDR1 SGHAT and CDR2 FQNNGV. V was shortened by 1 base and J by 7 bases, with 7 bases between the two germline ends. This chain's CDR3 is CASSLGQDGELFF. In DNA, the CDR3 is TGTGCCAGCAGCTTAGGACAGGACGGGGAGCTGTTTTTT.